Described below is a single T cell receptor beta chain sequence and its context. Its antigen is unknown. This specimen belongs to a study of beta chain features in type 1 diabetes. General study findings and limits: Fewer insertions but more deletions were seen at VDJ junctions in type 1 diabetes patients. There was a moderate but significant shortening of TCRB CDR3s in all four CD4+ subsets of Type 1 diabetes patients. Healthy donors had naive, central memory and Treg TCRB repertoires that appeared less similar than those seen among patients. With patients and controls alike, PCR might favor shorter templates to an equal degree.

The authors reverse transcribed all of the isolated RNA, so sequencing captured expressed TCRB transcripts. Produced via immunoSEQ multiplex PCR; TCRdb's table is partial and in-frame only. The sample lists 900,000 or so clones, 15% to 20% occurring once. Germline CDR1 is MDHEN and CDR2 is SYDVKM. The CDR3 extends over 14 amino acids. After removal of 5 bases from V and 7 bases from J, the junction contained 10 bases not matched to a gene. V and J are TRBV28 and TRBJ1-2; 7 bases are shared with TRBD1. What was sequenced was naive CD4+ T cells from blood. This receptor was obtained from a woman aged 18-30 years in good health. In nucleotides, the CDR3 is TGTGCCAGCAGTGCACCGACAGGGAAGGTTGGCTACACCTTC. It is translated as CASSAPTGKVGYTF.